This paragraph covers one T cell receptor beta chain sequence. Per the original methods: Amplification with reference gene primers provided the estimates of nucleated cell counts. This table comes from immunoSEQ multiplex PCR, and its TCRdb copy is limited to in-frame clones, with some not included. D and trimming were read from the DNA, whereas the V and J calls and clone size are those reported in that table. Here the sample spans 200,000 to 300,000 clones, approximately 86% being singletons. This sample was taken from a study of blood T cell repertoires in COVID-19. Across the study: In each case, the material was cDNA or gDNA derived from T cells, B-cell-depleted T cells, or PBMCs.

V gave up 3 bases and J gave up 0 bases, with 13 bases separating them. The CDR3 consists of 16 residues. Germline CDR1 is MNHEY and CDR2 is SMNVEV (reference sequence). Sample: peripheral blood. This sequence joins TRBV27 and TRBJ2-3; the D gene is possibly TRBD2 (5 bases). This TCR came from a man aged 30 to 39 with active or convalescent COVID-19. The CDR3 DNA follows: TGTGCCAGCAGTTTCCGACTAACGGTCAGCACAGATACGCAGTATTTT. Its protein product is CASSFRLTVSTDTQYF.